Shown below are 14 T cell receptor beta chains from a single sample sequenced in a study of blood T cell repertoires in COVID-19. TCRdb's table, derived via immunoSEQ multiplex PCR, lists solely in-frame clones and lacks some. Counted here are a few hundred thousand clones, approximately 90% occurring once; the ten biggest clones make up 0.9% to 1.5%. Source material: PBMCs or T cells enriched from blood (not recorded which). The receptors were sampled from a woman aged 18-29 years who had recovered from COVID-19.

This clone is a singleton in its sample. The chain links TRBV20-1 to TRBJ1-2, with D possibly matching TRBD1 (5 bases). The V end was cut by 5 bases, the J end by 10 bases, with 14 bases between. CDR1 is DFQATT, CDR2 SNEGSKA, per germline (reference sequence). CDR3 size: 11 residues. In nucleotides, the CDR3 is TGCAGTGCTCCCTCCCCGGGGGTCTACACCTTC. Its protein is CSAPSPGVYTF.

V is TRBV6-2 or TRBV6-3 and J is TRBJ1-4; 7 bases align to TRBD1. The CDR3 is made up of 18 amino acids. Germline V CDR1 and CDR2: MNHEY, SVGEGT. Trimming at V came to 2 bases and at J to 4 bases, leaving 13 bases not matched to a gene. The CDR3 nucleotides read TGTGCCAGCAGTTACCCCGGGACAGCCTCCAAGATTAATGAAAAACTGTTTTTT. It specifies CASSYPGTASKINEKLFF.

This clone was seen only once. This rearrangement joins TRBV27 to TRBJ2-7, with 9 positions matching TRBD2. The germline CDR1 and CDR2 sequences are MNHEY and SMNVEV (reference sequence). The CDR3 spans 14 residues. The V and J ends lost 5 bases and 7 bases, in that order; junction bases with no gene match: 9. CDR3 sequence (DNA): TGTGCCAGCAGTCCCGGGACTAGCCTACGGGAGCAGTACTTC. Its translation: CASSPGTSLREQYF.

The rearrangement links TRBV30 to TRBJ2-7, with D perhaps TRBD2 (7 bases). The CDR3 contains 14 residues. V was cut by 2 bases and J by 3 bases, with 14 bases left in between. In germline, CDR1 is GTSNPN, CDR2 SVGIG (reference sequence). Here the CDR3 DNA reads TGTGCCTGGAGTCACCCAGGGGAGGGCTACGAGCAGTACTTC. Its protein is CAWSHPGEGYEQYF. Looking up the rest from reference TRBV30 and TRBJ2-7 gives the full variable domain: SQTIHQWPATLVQPVGSPLSLECTVEGTSNPNLYWYRQAAGRGLQLLFYSVGIGQISSEVPQNLSASRPQDRQFILSSKKLLLSDSGFYLCAWSHPGEGYEQYFGPGTRLTVT.

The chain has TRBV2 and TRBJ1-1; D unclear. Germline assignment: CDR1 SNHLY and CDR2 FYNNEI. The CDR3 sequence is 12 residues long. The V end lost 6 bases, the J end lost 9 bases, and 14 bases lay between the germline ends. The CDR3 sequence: CASSVPEAKAFF. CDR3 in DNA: TGTGCCAGCAGCGTTCCGGAGGCGAAAGCTTTCTTT.

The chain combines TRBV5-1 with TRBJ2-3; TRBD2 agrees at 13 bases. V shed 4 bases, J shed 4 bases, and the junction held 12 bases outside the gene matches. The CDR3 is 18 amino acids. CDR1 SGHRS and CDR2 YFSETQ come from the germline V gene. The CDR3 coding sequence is TGCGCCAGCAGCGCAAACTCCCCGGGACTAGCGGGGTCAGATACGCAGTATTTT. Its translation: CASSANSPGLAGSDTQYF.

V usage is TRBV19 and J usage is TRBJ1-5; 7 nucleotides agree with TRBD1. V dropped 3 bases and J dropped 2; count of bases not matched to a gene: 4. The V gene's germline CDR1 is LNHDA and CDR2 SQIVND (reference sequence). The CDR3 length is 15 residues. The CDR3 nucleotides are TGTGCCAGTAGTATCGACAGGGATCGCAATCAGCCCCAGCATTTT. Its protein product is CASSIDRDRNQPQHF.

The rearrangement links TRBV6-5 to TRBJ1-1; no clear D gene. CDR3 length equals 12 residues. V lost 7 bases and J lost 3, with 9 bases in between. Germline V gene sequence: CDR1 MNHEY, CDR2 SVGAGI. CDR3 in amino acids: CASIMGHTEAFF. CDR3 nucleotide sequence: TGTGCCAGCATCATGGGCCACACTGAAGCTTTCTTT.

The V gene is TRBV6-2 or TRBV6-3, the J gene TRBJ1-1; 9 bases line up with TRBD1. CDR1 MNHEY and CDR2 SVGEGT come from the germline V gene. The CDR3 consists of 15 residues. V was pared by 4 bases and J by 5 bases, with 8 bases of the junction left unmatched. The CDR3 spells CASSSTPTGGTEAFF. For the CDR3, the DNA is TGTGCCAGCAGTTCTACCCCGACAGGGGGAACTGAAGCTTTCTTT.

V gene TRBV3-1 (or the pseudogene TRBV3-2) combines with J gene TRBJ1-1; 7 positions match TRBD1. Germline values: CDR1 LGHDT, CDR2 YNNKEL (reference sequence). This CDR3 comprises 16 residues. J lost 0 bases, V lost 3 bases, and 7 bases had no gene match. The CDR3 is CASSQGSTGLNTEAFF. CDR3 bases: TGTGCCAGCAGCCAGGGATCGACAGGGTTGAACACTGAAGCTTTCTTT.

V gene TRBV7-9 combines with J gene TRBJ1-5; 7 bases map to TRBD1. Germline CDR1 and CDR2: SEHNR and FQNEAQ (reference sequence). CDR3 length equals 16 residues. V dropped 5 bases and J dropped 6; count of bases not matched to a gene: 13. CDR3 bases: TGTGCCAGCAGCCGCGGGATAGACAGGGATGGTCAGCCCCAGCATTTT. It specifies CASSRGIDRDGQPQHF. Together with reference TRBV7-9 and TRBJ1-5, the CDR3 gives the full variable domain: DTGVSQNPRHKITKRGQNVTFRCDPISEHNRLYWYRQTLGQGPEFLTYFQNEAQLEKSRLLSDRFSAERPKGSFSTLEIQRTEQGDSAMYLCASSRGIDRDGQPQHFGDGTRLSIL.

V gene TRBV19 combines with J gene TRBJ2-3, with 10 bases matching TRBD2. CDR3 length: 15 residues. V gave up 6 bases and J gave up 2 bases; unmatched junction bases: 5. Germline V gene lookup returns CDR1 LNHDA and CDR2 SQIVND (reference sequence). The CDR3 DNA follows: TGTGCCAGTAGCGATAGCGGGGGGCTCACAGATACGCAGTATTTT. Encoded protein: CASSDSGGLTDTQYF.

CDR3 protein: CASSYKQGRNSPLHF. CDR3 coding DNA: TGTGCCAGCAGCTACAAACAGGGGAGGAATTCACCCCTCCACTTT. The V gene is TRBV6-5, the J gene TRBJ1-6, with 7 positions matching TRBD1. The junction had 9 bases not matched to a gene; V was cut back by 6 bases and J by 7 bases. Germline V CDR1 and CDR2: MNHEY, SVGAGI. This CDR3 has 15 amino acids.

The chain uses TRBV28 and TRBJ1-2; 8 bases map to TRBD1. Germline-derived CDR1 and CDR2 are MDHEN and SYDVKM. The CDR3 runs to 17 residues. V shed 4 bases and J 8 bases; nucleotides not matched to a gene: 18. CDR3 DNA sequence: TGTGCCAGCAGTTCCCCGAAGACAGGGGACGCCTTTCGAGGCTACACCTTC. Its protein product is CASSSPKTGDAFRGYTF.